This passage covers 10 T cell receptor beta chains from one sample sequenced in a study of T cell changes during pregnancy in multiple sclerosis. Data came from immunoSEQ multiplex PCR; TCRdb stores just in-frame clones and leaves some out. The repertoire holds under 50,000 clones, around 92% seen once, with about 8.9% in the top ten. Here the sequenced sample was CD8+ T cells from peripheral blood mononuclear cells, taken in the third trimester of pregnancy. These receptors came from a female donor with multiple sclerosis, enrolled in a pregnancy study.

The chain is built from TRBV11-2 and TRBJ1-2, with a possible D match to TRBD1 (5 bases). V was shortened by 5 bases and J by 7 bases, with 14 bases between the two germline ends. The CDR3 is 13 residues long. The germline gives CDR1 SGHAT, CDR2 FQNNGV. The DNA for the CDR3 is TGTGCCAGCAGCCCCGGGGGGGGATCTGGCTACACCTTC. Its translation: CASSPGGGSGYTF.

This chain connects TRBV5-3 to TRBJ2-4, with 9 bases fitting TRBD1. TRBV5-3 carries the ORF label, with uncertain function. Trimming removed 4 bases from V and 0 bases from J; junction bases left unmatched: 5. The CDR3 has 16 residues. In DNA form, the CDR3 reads TGTGCCAGAAGCGGGACAGGGACCCTAGCCAAAAACATTCAGTACTTC. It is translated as CARSGTGTLAKNIQYF.

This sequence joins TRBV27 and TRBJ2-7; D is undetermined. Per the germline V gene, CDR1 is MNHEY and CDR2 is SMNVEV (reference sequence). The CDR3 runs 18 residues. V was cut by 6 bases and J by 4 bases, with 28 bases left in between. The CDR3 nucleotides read TGTGCCAGCAGACCCGGCTTGGGCGAAACAACTTTAGGTTACGAGCAGTACTTC. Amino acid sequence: CASRPGLGETTLGYEQYF.

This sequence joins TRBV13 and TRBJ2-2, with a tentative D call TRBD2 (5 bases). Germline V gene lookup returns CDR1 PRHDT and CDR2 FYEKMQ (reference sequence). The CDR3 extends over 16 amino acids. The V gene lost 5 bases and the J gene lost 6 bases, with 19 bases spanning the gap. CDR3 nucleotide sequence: TGTGCCAGCAGCGTGCCGACGGACTCCCTTTCCGGGGAGCTGTTTTTT. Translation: CASSVPTDSLSGELFF.

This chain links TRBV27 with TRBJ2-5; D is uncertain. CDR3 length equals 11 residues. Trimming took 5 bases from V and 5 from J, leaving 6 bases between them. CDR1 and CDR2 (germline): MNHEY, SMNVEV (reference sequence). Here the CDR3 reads CASSNSETQYF. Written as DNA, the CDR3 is TGTGCCAGCAGTAACTCCGAGACCCAGTACTTC.

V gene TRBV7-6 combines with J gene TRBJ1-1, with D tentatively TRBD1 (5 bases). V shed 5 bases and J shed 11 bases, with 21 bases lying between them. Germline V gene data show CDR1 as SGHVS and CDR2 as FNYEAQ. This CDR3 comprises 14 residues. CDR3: CASSPNLVGTLAFF. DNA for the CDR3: TGTGCCAGCAGCCCTAATTTGGTGGGGACTTTGGCTTTCTTT.

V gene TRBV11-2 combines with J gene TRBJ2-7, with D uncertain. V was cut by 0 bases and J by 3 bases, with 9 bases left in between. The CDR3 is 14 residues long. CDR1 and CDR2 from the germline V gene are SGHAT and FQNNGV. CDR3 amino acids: CASSLELPSYEQYF. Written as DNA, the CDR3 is TGTGCCAGCAGCTTAGAGTTACCGAGCTACGAGCAGTACTTC.

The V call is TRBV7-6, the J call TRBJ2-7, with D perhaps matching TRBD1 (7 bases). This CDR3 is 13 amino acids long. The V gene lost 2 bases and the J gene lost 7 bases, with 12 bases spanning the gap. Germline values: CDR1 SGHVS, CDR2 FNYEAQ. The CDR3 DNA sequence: TGTGCCAGCAGCTTACTCGCAGGGGGGGAGCAGTACTTC. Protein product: CASSLLAGGEQYF. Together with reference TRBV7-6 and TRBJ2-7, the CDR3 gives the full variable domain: GAGVSQSPRYKVTKRGQDVALRCDPISGHVSLYWYRQALGQGPEFLTYFNYEAQQDKSGLPNDRFSAERPEGSISTLTIQRTEQRDSAMYRCASSLLAGGEQYFGPGTRLTVT.

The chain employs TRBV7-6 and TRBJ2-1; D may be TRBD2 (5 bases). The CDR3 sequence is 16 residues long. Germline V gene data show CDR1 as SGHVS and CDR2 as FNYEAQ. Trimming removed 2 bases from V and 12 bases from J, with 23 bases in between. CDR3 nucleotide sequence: TGTGCCAGCAGCTTAATCCGCCGGACTCCGAAAGAGCGGCAGTTCTTC. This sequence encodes CASSLIRRTPKERQFF.

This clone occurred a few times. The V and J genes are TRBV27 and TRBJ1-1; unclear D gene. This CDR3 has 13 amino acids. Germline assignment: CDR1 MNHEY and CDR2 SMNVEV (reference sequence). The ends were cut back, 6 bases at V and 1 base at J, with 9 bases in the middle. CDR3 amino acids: CASSAAKNTEAFF. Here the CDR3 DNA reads TGTGCCAGCAGCGCTGCGAAGAACACTGAAGCTTTCTTT.